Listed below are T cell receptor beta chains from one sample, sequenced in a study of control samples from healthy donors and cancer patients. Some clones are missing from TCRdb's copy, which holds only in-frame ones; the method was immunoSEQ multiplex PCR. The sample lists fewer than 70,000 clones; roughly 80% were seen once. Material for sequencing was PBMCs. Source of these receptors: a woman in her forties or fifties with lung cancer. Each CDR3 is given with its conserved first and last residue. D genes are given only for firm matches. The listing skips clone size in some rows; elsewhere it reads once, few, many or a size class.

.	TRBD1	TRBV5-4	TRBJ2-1	TGTGCCAGCAGCTTGTTACAGGGGGTGTCCTACAATGAGCAGTTCTTC	CASSLLQGVSYNEQFF
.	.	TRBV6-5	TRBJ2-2	TGTGCCAGCCGGGGCAGCAAGAACACCGGGGAGCTGTTTTTT	CASRGSKNTGELFF
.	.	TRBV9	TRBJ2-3	TGTGCCAGCAGCCTCCGCCCGGGCTTAGATACGCAGTATTTT	CASSLRPGLDTQYF
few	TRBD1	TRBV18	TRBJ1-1	TGTGCCAGCTCCCTCTCAGGGGACAGGGCTATGAACACTGAAGCTTTCTTT	CASSLSGDRAMNTEAFF
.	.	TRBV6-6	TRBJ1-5	TGTGCCAGCAGTTTCCTGAGTGATGGCAATCAGCCCCAGCATTTT	CASSFLSDGNQPQHF
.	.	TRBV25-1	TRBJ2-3	TGTGCCAGCAGTAGCCAAGGCGCAGATACGCAGTATTTT	CASSSQGADTQYF
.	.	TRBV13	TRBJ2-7	TGTGCCAGCAGCTTAGGGGGAGATCCAACACTACGAGGGCAGTACTTC	CASSLGGDPTLRGQYF
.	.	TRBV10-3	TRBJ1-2	TGTGCCATCAGTGTACAAGGGGCAACCTTCGGCTACACCTTC	CAISVQGATFGYTF
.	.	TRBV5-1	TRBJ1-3	TGCGCCAGCAGCTTAGACGGATTAAGCTCTGGAAACACCATATATTTT	CASSLDGLSSGNTIYF
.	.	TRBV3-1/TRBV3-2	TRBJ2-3	TGTGCCAGCTCTAGTCTGAGCACAGATACGCAGTATTTT	CASSSLSTDTQYF
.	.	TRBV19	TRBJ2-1	TGTGCCACCCAACAGGGGGGGGATGAGCAGTTCTTC	CATQQGGDEQFF
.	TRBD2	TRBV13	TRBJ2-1	TGTGCCAGCAGCTTAGAAAGGGCGGGGGGCGGGGCGGGTGAGCAGTTCTTC	CASSLERAGGGAGEQFF
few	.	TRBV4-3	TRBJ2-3	TGCGCCAGCAGCCAATCCTCAGGCACCCCTGGAGATACGCAGTATTTT	CASSQSSGTPGDTQYF
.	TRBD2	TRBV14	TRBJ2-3	TGTGCCAGCAGCCAATGGGCCCGTAGGACTAGCGGGGGCACAGATACGCAGTATTTT	CASSQWARRTSGGTDTQYF
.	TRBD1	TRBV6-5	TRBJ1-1	TGTGCCAGCAGTCGACAGGGGGCGGCTGAAGCTTTCTTT	CASSRQGAAEAFF
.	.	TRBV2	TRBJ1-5	TGTGCCAGCAGGTCCTTGGTGGGGGCCGTACAGCCCCAGCATTTT	CASRSLVGAVQPQHF
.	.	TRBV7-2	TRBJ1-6	TGTGCCAGCAGCTTAGCCAGGGGCGGTCTAGGCTCACCCCTCCACTTT	CASSLARGGLGSPLHF
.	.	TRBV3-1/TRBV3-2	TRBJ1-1	TGTGCCAGCAGCCAAAGAGATGGGGCTGAAGCTTTCTTT	CASSQRDGAEAFF
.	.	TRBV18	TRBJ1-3	TGTGCCAGCTCTCCCGGGACGGAGGTGAACACCATATATTTT	CASSPGTEVNTIYF
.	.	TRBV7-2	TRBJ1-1	TGTGCCAGCAGCTTATGGGGGGACGTGGGGAACACTGAAGCTTTCTTT	CASSLWGDVGNTEAFF
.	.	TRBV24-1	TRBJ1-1	TGTGCCACCAGTGATCCCGGCGCGGGGGCCACTGAAGCTTTCTTT	CATSDPGAGATEAFF
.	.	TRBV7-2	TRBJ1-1	TGTGCCAGCAGCTCCGGACAGCGTGAAGCTTTCTTT	CASSSGQREAFF
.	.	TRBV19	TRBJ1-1	TGTGCCAGTAGTTCTCCTGGGGGTCGGGGCACTGAAGCTTTCTTT	CASSSPGGRGTEAFF
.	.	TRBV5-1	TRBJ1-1	TGCGCCAGCAGCTTGGGGGGAGAAGTGAACACTGAAGCTTTCTTT	CASSLGGEVNTEAFF
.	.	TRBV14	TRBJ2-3	TGTGCCAGCAGCTTCCGGGTCTCGGTGGAGCAGTATTTT	CASSFRVSVEQYF
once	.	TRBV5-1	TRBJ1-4	TGCGCCAGCAGCTTGACAGGGAGGCCGGATGAAAAACTGTTTTTT	CASSLTGRPDEKLFF
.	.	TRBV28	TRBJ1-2	TGTGCCAGCAGTCCCGAGACAGACTATGGCTACACCTTC	CASSPETDYGYTF
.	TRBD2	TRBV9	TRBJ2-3	TGTGCCAGCAGCTTAAGAGGCGGGGGGTATGATACGCAGTATTTT	CASSLRGGGYDTQYF
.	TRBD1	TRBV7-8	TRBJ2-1	TGTGCCAGCAGCTCCGGGACAGGGCAGTCCAATGAGCAGTTCTTC	CASSSGTGQSNEQFF
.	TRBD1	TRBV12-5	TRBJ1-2	TGTGCTAGTGGAACCGGGACAGTCTATGGCTACACCTTC	CASGTGTVYGYTF
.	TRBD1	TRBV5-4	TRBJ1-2	TGTGCCAGCAGCTCCGGGACAGGGGACTATGGCTACACCTTC	CASSSGTGDYGYTF
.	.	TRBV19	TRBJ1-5	TGTGCCAGTAGTCGGGGGGCCATTAAGAATCAGCCCCAGCATTTT	CASSRGAIKNQPQHF
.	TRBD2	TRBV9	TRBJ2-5	TGTGCCAGCAGCCCACAACTAGCGGGGGGCGGCTTCGAGACCCAGTACTTC	CASSPQLAGGGFETQYF
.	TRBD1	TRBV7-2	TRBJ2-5	TGTGCCAGCAGCCCGGGACAGGGGCAAGAGACCCAGTACTTC	CASSPGQGQETQYF
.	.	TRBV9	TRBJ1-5	TGTGCCAGCAGCGGGTACGATCCGGCAGGGAGCAATCAGCCCCAGCATTTT	CASSGYDPAGSNQPQHF
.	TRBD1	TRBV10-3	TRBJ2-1	TGTGCCATCAGGACGGACAGGGACCTTGAAGATGAGCAGTTCTTC	CAIRTDRDLEDEQFF
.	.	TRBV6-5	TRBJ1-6	TGTGCCAGCAGTTACTCCTTTCAGGGCTCGAATTCACCCCTCCACTTT	CASSYSFQGSNSPLHF
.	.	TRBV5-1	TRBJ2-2	TGCGCCAGCATAGACTATCCGAACACCGGGGAGCTGTTTTTT	CASIDYPNTGELFF
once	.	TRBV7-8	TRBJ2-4	TGTGCCAGCAGCTTATTCGGAAAGAAGGAAAACATTCAGTACTTC	CASSLFGKKENIQYF
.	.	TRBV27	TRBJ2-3	TGTGCCAGCAGTTTCGAGGGGTATAGCACAGATACGCAGTATTTT	CASSFEGYSTDTQYF
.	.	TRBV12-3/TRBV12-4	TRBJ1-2	TGTGCCAGCGCCAGGGGAGGGTATGGCTACACCTTC	CASARGGYGYTF
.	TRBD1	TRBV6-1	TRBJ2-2	TGTGCCAGCAGTGAAGCCGGGACAGGGGGTCTAGGGGAGCTGTTTTTT	CASSEAGTGGLGELFF
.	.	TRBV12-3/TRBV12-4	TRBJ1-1	TGTGCCAGCAGACAGGGTCGACTTATAGAAGCTTTCTTT	CASRQGRLIEAFF
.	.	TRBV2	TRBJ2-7	TGTGCCAGCACCTCTTTGGAAGGGGACCGTTTAAACGAGCAGTACTTC	CASTSLEGDRLNEQYF
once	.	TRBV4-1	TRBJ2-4	TGCGCCAGCAGCGGACGACCGTTGGCGGCCAAAAACATTCAGTACTTC	CASSGRPLAAKNIQYF
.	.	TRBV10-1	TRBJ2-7	TGCGCCAGCAGTCACACAAGCTACGAGCAGTACTTC	CASSHTSYEQYF
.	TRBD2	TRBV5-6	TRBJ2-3	TGTGCCAGCAGCTCCGTAGCGGGCCCTAGCACAGATACGCAGTATTTT	CASSSVAGPSTDTQYF
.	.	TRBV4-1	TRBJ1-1	TGCGCCAGCAGCCAACTCCTCCTGGTGGGGAACACTGAAGCTTTCTTT	CASSQLLLVGNTEAFF
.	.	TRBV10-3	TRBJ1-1	TGTGCCATCAGTGAGTCTGGCTCCAAGACTGAAGCTTTCTTT	CAISESGSKTEAFF
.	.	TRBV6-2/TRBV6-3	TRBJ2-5	TGTGCCAGCAGTACAGGTCTCCAGGCTGCACTCGAGACCCAGTACTTC	CASSTGLQAALETQYF
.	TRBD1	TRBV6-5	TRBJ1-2	TGTGCCAGCAGTACAGGGGAGGCTGGCTACACCTTC	CASSTGEAGYTF
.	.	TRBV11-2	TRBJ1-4	TGTGCCAGCAGCCCAGAAGGGGGGCTAACTAATGAAAAACTGTTTTTT	CASSPEGGLTNEKLFF
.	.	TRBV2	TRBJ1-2	TGTGCCAGCAACCTTGGAGGGAACTATGGCTACACCTTC	CASNLGGNYGYTF
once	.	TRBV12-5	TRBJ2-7	TGTGCTAGTGGTTTGGCTCTTAAGGGGACCTACGAGCAGTACTTC	CASGLALKGTYEQYF